This entry lists 5 T cell receptor beta chains sequenced from one sample in a study of cytotoxic CD8 clonotypes in ibrutinib-treated CLL. This table comes from immunoSEQ multiplex PCR, and its TCRdb copy is limited to in-frame clones, with some not included. The data contain 15,000 to 20,000 clones, 65% to 70% of them singletons. The sample was PBMCs, taken before ibrutinib treatment. All receptors come from a human donor with chronic lymphocytic leukemia.

This chain connects TRBV5-1 to TRBJ1-2, with 7 bases matching TRBD1. The length of the CDR3 is 14 residues. With 4 bases clipped from V and 4 bases from J, the junction kept 7 bases outside the gene matches. CDR1 is SGHRS and CDR2 is YFSETQ in the germline V gene. The CDR3 protein is CASSPGDSPYGYTF. In nucleotides, the CDR3 is TGCGCCAGCAGCCCGGGGGACAGCCCCTATGGCTACACCTTC.

The chain links TRBV10-1 to TRBJ1-2; 7 positions agree with TRBD1. Per germline, CDR1 WNHNN and CDR2 SYGVQD (reference sequence). Trimming cost V 5 bases and J 4 bases; bases outside gene matches: 13. CDR3 length: 16 residues. The CDR3 sequence: CASSCRRGQALYGYTF. CDR3 DNA sequence: TGCGCCAGCAGTTGTCGAAGGGGGCAAGCCCTCTATGGCTACACCTTC.

The CDR3, as DNA: TGCGCCAGCAGCTTGGATGTCCAGGGGCAGGGCGGGGAGCTGTTTTTT. It encodes CASSLDVQGQGGELFF. V usage is TRBV5-1 and J usage is TRBJ2-2; D perhaps matches TRBD1 (6 bases). Germline CDR1 and CDR2: SGHRS and YFSETQ. V was cut by 0 bases and J by 7 bases, with 16 bases left in between. The CDR3 spans 16 residues.

The chain recombines TRBV23-1 with TRBJ1-1, with D possibly matching TRBD1 (6 bases). TRBV23-1 is sorted into the ORF group, with uncertain function. This CDR3 spans 16 amino acids. Trimming cost V 4 bases and J 4 bases, with 19 bases left between them. In DNA, the CDR3 is TGCGCCAGCAGTCCCCAACAGGGATTTTTGGTCACTGAAGCTTTCTTT. Residues: CASSPQQGFLVTEAFF.

This clone has a single count. V is TRBV18 and J is TRBJ2-3; D gene ambiguous. The V gene's germline CDR1 is KGHSH and CDR2 LQKENI. The CDR3 sequence is 14 residues long. Trimming pared 3 bases from V and 2 bases from J, leaving 9 bases between. The CDR3 reads CASSPWASTDTQYF. Written as DNA, the CDR3 is TGTGCCAGCTCACCTTGGGCCTCCACAGATACGCAGTATTTT.